The 14 T cell receptor beta chains given below trace back to one sample, sequenced in a study of T cell responses to AZD1222 COVID-19 vaccine. Sequenced by immunoSEQ multiplex PCR; TCRdb stores in-frame clones only, minus some. The sample holds tens of thousands of clones, 70% to 85% seen once. This sample comprised peripheral blood, obtained on day 0 of MenACWY control vaccination. Receptors were obtained from an adult in good health.

The genes are TRBV3-1 (or the pseudogene TRBV3-2) and TRBJ2-1; 13 bases fit TRBD2. This CDR3 has 15 amino acids. Germline CDR1 is LGHDT and CDR2 is YNNKEL (reference sequence). J was trimmed by 8 bases and V by 3 bases; bases with no gene match: 4. CDR3 sequence reads: CASSHRTSGSHEQFF. The CDR3 coding sequence is TGTGCCAGCAGCCATCGGACTAGCGGGAGCCATGAGCAGTTCTTC.

V and J are TRBV4-1 and TRBJ2-1, with 7 bases aligning to TRBD2. Unmatched junction bases numbered 8, after V lost 4 bases and J lost 2 bases. The CDR3 has 16 amino acids. Germline loops: CDR1 MGHRA, CDR2 YSYEKL. The CDR3 bases are TGCGCCAGCAGCCGAGCCACTAGCGAGACCTACAATGAGCAGTTCTTC. This gives the protein CASSRATSETYNEQFF.

The chain combines TRBV11-2 with TRBJ1-6; tentatively, D is TRBD1 (6 bases). Deletions cut 0 bases from V and 10 bases from J, with 16 bases between. Germline values: CDR1 SGHAT, CDR2 FQNNGV. This CDR3 has 16 amino acids. CDR3 in DNA: TGTGCCAGCAGCTTAGAGCTGGACAGAATCAACTCACCCCTCCACTTT. Its translation is CASSLELDRINSPLHF.

For this clone: Germline is not matched at one junction end, which may reflect a read error. The chain is built from TRBV10-2 and TRBJ2-7; D possibly corresponds to TRBD1 (6 bases). CDR1 and CDR2 (germline): WSHSY, SAAADI. This CDR3 spans 15 amino acids. The CDR3 here is CARRPQGGRPYEQYF. The DNA of the CDR3 is TGCGCCCGCAGGCCACAGGGTGGGCGGCCCTACGAGCAGTACTTC.

The J gene is TRBJ1-4, the V gene TRBV28, with D tentatively TRBD1 (6 bases). Germline V lookup: CDR1 MDHEN, CDR2 SYDVKM. This CDR3 has 17 residues. The V and J ends lost 5 bases and 0 bases respectively, with 16 bases between them. The CDR3 DNA reads TGTGCCAGCAGTCCCGACAGGAGAATTGCAACTAATGAAAAACTGTTTTTT. It encodes CASSPDRRIATNEKLFF.

This chain's CDR3 is CASSSFSSGNTIYF. CDR3 nucleotides: TGTGCCAGTTCTAGTTTTAGCTCTGGAAACACCATATATTTT. J is TRBJ1-3 and V is TRBV2; D call uncertain. The V and J ends lost 9 bases and 0 bases respectively, with 12 bases between them. The V gene's germline CDR1 is SNHLY and CDR2 FYNNEI. This CDR3 is built from 14 residues. Supplemented by reference TRBV2 and TRBJ1-3, the full variable domain reads EPEVTQTPSHQVTQMGQEVILRCVPISNHLYFYWYRQILGQKVEFLVSFYNNEISEKSEIFDDQFSVERPDGSNFTLKIRSTKLEDSAMYFCASSSFSSGNTIYFGEGSWLTVV.

J is TRBJ1-5 and V is TRBV6-5; no firm D call. Germline loops: CDR1 MNHEY, CDR2 SVGAGI. The CDR3 loop spans 12 amino acids. Trimming took 2 bases from V and 9 from J, leaving 8 bases between them. CDR3 loop: CASSYPGGPQHF. The CDR3 DNA is TGTGCCAGCAGTTACCCCGGTGGGCCCCAGCATTTT.

This chain uses TRBV2 with TRBJ2-7, with 8 bases aligning to TRBD2. The V segment lost 5 bases and the J segment 2 bases; nucleotides outside the gene matches: 14. The germline gives CDR1 SNHLY, CDR2 FYNNEI. The CDR3 extends over 17 amino acids. CDR3 sequence reads: CASSKGSGTRGTYEQYF. The CDR3 coding sequence is TGTGCCAGCAGTAAAGGTAGTGGGACTAGAGGGACCTACGAGCAGTACTTC. Looking up the rest from reference TRBV2 and TRBJ2-7 gives the full variable domain: EPEVTQTPSHQVTQMGQEVILRCVPISNHLYFYWYRQILGQKVEFLVSFYNNEISEKSEIFDDQFSVERPDGSNFTLKIRSTKLEDSAMYFCASSKGSGTRGTYEQYFGPGTRLTVT.

The CDR3 sequence is CASGLDGTAQETQYF. In nucleotides, the CDR3 is TGTGCTAGTGGTTTGGACGGGACGGCTCAAGAGACCCAGTACTTC. The chain employs TRBV12-5 and TRBJ2-5; D may match TRBD1 or TRBD2 (5 bases each). The V end lost 1 base, the J end lost 2 bases, and 11 bases lay between the germline ends. CDR1 and CDR2 (germline): LGHNT, FRNRAP. The CDR3 has 15 amino acids.

The J gene is TRBJ1-5, the V gene TRBV28; no clear D gene. Trimming pared 3 bases from V and 12 bases from J, leaving 15 bases between. This CDR3 contains 13 residues. Germline CDR1 is MDHEN and CDR2 is SYDVKM. In nucleotides, the CDR3 is TGTGCCAGCAGTTTCCAAGTTCCTAGAATCCAGCATTTT. Amino acids: CASSFQVPRIQHF.

The chain links TRBV30 to TRBJ1-5; possible D gene TRBD1, 5 bases. The CDR3 is 13 residues long. Trimming removed 4 bases at V and 4 bases at J, with 11 bases between. Germline lookup yields CDR1 GTSNPN and CDR2 SVGIG (reference sequence). The chain's CDR3 is CAWNIAGNQPQHF. The CDR3 DNA sequence: TGTGCCTGGAACATCGCAGGGAATCAGCCCCAGCATTTT.

The chain has TRBV12-3 or TRBV12-4 and TRBJ2-2, with 10 bases fitting TRBD1. Losses at the gene ends were 6 bases for V and 6 bases for J; bases not matched to a gene: 1. The CDR3 has 13 amino acids. The chain's CDR3 is CASRDRGAGELFF. The CDR3 nucleotides are TGTGCCAGCAGGGACAGGGGGGCCGGGGAGCTGTTTTTT.

The chain has TRBV5-5 and TRBJ1-1; perhaps TRBD1 as D (5 bases). Germline V gives CDR1 SGHKS, CDR2 YYEKEE (reference sequence). This CDR3 comprises 14 residues. V gave up 3 bases and J gave up 0 bases, with 9 bases separating them. CDR3 residues: CASSWGDLNTEAFF. The CDR3 nucleotides are TGTGCCAGCAGCTGGGGGGACCTGAACACTGAAGCTTTCTTT.

The V and J genes are TRBV5-1 and TRBJ1-4, with 7 bases aligning to TRBD1. Looked up from germline, CDR1 is SGHRS and CDR2 is YFSETQ. This CDR3 has 14 residues. The V and J ends lost 3 bases and 5 bases, in that order; junction bases with no gene match: 4. The CDR3 reads CASSSDRRNEKLFF. The CDR3 DNA follows: TGCGCCAGCAGCTCGGACAGGCGCAATGAAAAACTGTTTTTT.